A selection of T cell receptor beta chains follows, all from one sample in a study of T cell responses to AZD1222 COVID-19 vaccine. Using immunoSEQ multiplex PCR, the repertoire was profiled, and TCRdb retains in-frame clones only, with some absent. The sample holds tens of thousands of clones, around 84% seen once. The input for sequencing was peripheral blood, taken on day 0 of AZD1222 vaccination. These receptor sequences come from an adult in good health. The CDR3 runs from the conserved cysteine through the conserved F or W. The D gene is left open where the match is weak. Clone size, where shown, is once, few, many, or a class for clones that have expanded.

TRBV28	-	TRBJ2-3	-	TGTGCCAGCAGCCTGGGATTTACAGATACGCAGTATTTT	CASSLGFTDTQYF
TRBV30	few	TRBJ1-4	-	TGTGCCTGGACCGAGATCCCTATGGGGGAAAAACTGTTTTTT	CAWTEIPMGEKLFF
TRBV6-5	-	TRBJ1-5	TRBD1	TGTGCCAGCAGTCTGGACAGGGTGATCAATCAGCCCCAGCATTTT	CASSLDRVINQPQHF
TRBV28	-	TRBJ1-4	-	TGTGCCAGCAGTGGAAGTTCACCGGGACAAGTTAATGAAAAACTGTTTTTT	CASSGSSPGQVNEKLFF
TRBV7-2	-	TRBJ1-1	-	TGTGCCAGCAGCTTAGAGGGCTTATCAACTTTCTTT	CASSLEGLSTFF
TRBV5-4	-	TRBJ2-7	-	TGTGCCAGCAGCTCAAAAACCCCTGGATACGAGCAGTACTTC	CASSSKTPGYEQYF
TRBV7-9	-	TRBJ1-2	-	TGTGCCAGCAGCCCTGACAGTTATGGCTACACCTTC	CASSPDSYGYTF
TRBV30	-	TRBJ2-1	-	TGTGCCTGGAGGGCGGAGCGTGGCCCCTACAATGAGCAGTTCTTC	CAWRAERGPYNEQFF
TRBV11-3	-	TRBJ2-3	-	TGTGCCAGCAGCCCTGGGATCAGGGGAAGCACAGATACGCAGTATTTT	CASSPGIRGSTDTQYF
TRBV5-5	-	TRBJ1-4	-	TGTGCCAGCAGCCGGCCTGGGATGGGTGAAAAACTGTTTTTT	CASSRPGMGEKLFF
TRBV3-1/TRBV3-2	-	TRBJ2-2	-	TGTGCCAGCAGCCCCAGGGGGGCCGGGGAGCTGTTTTTT	CASSPRGAGELFF
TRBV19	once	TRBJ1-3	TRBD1	TGTGCCAGTAGTCCCCGGGACAGCCTTCGAAACACCATATATTTT	CASSPRDSLRNTIYF
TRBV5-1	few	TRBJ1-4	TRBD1	TGCGCCAGCAGCTTGGGGCAGGGGGATGAAAAACTGTTTTTT	CASSLGQGDEKLFF
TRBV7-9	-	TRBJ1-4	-	TGTGCCAGCAGCTTAGACTGGGGAGGGCCAACTAATGAAAAACTGTTTTTT	CASSLDWGGPTNEKLFF
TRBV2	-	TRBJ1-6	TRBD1	TGTGCCAGCAGTGGCGGACAGGGAAACAATTCACCCCTCCACTTT	CASSGGQGNNSPLHF
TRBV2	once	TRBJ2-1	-	TGTGCCAGCAGTCAGTCGAGACCCCGCAATGAGCAGTTCTTC	CASSQSRPRNEQFF
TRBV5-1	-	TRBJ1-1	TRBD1	TGCGCCAGCGATCCGGGACAGGGACACACTGAAGCTTTCTTT	CASDPGQGHTEAFF
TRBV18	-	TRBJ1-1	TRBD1	TGTGCCAGCTCACCACTTCGACAGGGGGGGGACACTGAAGCTTTCTTT	CASSPLRQGGDTEAFF
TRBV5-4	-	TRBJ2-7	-	TGTGCCAGCAGCTTGACACGGGGGGCTTACTCCTACGAGCAGTACTTC	CASSLTRGAYSYEQYF
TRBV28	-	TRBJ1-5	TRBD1	TGTGCCAGCAGGGGGGGACAGGGGGATCAGCCCCAGCATTTT	CASRGGQGDQPQHF
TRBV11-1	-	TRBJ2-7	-	TGTGCCAGCAGCTTGCCAGCCTACGAGCAGTACTTC	CASSLPAYEQYF
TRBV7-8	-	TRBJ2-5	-	TGTGCCAGCAGCCTCGAAGGGACACTACTAGAGACCCAGTACTTC	CASSLEGTLLETQYF